Listed below are T cell receptor beta chains from one sample, sequenced in a study of blood T cells in healthy people across ages. TCRdb processed the 5' RACE reads anew with MiXCR; each CDR3 protein has one entry. Of about 640,000 distinct CDR3 sequences in the sample, approximately 50% were seen once. Sequenced: blood. The receptors stem from a man in his 60s in good health. CDR3s include the opening cysteine and the closing phenylalanine or tryptophan. Not all rows give a size; the values are once, few, many and, for expanded clones, a class.

size	length	V	J	CDR3
.	13	TRBV5-5	TRBJ1-6	CASSFAYNSPLHF
once	15	TRBV20-1	.	CSARESGASAYEQYF
.	13	TRBV4-1	TRBJ2-3	CASMGFGADTQYF
many	12	TRBV7-9	TRBJ2-2	CASSPNTGELFF
few	15	TRBV20-1	TRBJ2-1	CSAKTSGGAYGEQFF
.	15	TRBV10-3	TRBJ2-1	CATATSGGVNNEQFF
many	17	TRBV7-8	TRBJ2-1	CASSLGAGDASYNEQFF
.	15	TRBV20-1	TRBJ1-1	CSALSPGQGNTEAFF
.	15	TRBV5-1	TRBJ2-7	CASSWDTGGVYEQYF
.	16	TRBV24-1	TRBJ2-5	CATSDLKLAEQETQYF
.	14	TRBV6-5	TRBJ2-5	CASSSGGVWETQYF
.	13	TRBV20-1	.	CSAGAGVQETQYF
.	15	TRBV6-6	TRBJ2-3	CASSPLDRGTDTQYF
.	16	TRBV5-1	TRBJ2-4	CASSRSTGSAKNIQYF
.	12	TRBV25-1	TRBJ2-3	CASSGMSDTQYF